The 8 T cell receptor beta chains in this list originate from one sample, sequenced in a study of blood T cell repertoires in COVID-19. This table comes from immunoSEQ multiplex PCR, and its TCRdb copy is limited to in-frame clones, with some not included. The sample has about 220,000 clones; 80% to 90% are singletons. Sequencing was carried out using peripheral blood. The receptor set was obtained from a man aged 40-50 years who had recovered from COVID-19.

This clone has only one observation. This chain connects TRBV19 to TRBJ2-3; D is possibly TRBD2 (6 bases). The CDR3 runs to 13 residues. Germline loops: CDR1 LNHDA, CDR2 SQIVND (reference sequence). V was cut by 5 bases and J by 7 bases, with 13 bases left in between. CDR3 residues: CASSRGVANTQYF. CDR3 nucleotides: TGTGCCAGTAGTCGCGGGGTGGCGAATACGCAGTATTTT.

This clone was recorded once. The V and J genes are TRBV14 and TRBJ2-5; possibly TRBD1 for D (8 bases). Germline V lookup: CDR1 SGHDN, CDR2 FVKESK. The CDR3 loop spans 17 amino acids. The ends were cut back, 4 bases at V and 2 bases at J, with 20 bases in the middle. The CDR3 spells CASSPGGPAGFQETQYF. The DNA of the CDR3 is TGTGCCAGCAGCCCAGGGGGCCCAGCGGGGTTTCAAGAGACCCAGTACTTC.

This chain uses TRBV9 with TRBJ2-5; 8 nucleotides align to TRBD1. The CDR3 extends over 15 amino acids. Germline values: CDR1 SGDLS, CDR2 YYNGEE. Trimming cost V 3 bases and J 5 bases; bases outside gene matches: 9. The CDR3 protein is CASSDRTGLIETQYF. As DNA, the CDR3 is TGTGCCAGCAGCGATAGGACAGGGTTGATTGAGACCCAGTACTTC.

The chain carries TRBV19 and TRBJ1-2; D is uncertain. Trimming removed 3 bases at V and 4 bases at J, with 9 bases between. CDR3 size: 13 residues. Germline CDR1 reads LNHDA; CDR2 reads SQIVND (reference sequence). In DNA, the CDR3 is TGTGCCAGTAGTATCATGGCAGTCTATGGCTACACCTTC. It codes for CASSIMAVYGYTF.

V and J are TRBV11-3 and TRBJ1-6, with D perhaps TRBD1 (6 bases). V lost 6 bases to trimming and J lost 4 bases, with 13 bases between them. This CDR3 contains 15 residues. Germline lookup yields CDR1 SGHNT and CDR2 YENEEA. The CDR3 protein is CASRTSGTYNSPLHF. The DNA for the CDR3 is TGTGCCAGCAGAACATCCGGGACATATAATTCACCCCTCCACTTT.

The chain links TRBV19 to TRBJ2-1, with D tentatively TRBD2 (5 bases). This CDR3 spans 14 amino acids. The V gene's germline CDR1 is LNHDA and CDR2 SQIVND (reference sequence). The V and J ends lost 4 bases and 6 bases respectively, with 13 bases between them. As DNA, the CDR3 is TGTGCCAGTAGTAACGGGATCCAGATCAATGAGCAGTTCTTC. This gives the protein CASSNGIQINEQFF.

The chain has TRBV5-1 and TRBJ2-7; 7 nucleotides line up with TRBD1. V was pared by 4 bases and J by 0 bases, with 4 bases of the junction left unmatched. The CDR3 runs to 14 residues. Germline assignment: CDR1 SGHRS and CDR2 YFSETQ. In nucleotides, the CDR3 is TGCGCCAGCAGCACCGGACAGGACTCCTACGAGCAGTACTTC. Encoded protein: CASSTGQDSYEQYF.

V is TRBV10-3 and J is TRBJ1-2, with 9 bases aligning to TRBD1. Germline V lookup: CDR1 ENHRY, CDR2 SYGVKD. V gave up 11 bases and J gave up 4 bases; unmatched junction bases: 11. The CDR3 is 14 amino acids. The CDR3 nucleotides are TGTGCCGCAACCGGGACAGGGTTAACCTATGGCTACACCTTC. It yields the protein CAATGTGLTYGYTF.